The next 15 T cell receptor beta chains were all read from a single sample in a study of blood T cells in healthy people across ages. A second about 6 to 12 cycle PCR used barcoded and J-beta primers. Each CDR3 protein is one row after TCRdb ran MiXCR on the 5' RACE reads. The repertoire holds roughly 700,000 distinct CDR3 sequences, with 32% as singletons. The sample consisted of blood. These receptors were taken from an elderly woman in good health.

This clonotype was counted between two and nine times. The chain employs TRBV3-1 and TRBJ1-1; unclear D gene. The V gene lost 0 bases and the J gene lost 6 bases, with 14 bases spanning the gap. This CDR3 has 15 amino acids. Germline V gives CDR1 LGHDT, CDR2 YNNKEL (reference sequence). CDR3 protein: CASSQDETEGPEAFF. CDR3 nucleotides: TGTGCCAGCAGCCAAGATGAAACGGAGGGCCCTGAAGCTTTCTTT. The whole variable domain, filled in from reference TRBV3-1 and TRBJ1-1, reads DTAVSQTPKYLVTQMGNDKSIKCEQNLGHDTMYWYKQDSKKFLKIMFSYNNKELIINETVPNRFSPKSPDKAHLNLHINSLELGDSAVYFCASSQDETEGPEAFFGQGTRLTVV.

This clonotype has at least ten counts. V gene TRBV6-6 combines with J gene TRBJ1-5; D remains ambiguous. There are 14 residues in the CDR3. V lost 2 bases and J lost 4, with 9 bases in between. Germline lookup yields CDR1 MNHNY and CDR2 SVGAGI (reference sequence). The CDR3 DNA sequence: TGTGCCAGCAGTTACCCCGTGGAGAATCAGCCCCAGCATTTT. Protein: CASSYPVENQPQHF.

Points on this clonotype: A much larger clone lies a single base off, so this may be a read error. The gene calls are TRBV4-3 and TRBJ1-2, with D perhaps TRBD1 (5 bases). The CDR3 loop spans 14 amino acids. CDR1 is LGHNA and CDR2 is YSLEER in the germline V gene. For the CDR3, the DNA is TGCGCCGGCAGCCAAGACGGAGGGGAGTATGGCTACACCTTC. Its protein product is CAGSQDGGEYGYTF.

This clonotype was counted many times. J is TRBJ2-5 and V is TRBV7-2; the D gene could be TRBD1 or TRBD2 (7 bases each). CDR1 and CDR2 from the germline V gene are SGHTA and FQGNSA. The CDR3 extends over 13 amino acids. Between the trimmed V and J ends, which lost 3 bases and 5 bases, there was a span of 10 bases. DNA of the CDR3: TGTGCCAGCAGCTTCCAGGGGGGGGAGACCCAGTACTTC. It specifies CASSFQGGETQYF.

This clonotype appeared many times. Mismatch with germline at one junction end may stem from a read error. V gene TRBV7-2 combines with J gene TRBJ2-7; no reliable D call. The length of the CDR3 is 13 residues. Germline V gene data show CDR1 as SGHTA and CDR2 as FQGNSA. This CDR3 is CASSLARSYEQYF. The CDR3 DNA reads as TGTGCCAGCAGTTTAGCCCGTTCCTACGAGCAGTACTTC.

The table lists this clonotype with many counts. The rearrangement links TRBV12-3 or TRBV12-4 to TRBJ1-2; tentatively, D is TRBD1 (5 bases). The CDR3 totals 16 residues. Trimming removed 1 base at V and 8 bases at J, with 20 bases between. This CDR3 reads CASSLDAGIIGAGYTF. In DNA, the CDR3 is TGTGCCAGCAGTTTAGACGCAGGGATCATTGGCGCGGGCTACACCTTC.

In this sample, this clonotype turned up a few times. CDR3 sequence (DNA): TGTGCCAGCAGCTTTTCGACGAGCGGGGAGCTGTTTTTT. Encoded protein: CASSFSTSGELFF. The chain couples TRBV7-2 to TRBJ2-2; no clear D gene. Germline assignment: CDR1 SGHTA and CDR2 FQGNSA. Trimming stripped 3 bases from V and 7 bases from J, with 9 bases between. This CDR3 comprises 13 residues.

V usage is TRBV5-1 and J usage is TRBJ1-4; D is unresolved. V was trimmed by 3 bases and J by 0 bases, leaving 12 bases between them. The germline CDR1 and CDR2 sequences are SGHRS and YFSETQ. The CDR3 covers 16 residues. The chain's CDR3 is CASSYGRPATNEKLFF. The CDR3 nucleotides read TGCGCCAGCAGCTACGGACGGCCTGCAACTAATGAAAAACTGTTTTTT. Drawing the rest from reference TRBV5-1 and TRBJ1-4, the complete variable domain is KAGVTQTPRYLIKTRGQQVTLSCSPISGHRSVSWYQQTPGQGLQFLFEYFSETQRNKGNFPGRFSGRQFSNSRSEMNVSTLELGDSALYLCASSYGRPATNEKLFFGSGTQLSVL.

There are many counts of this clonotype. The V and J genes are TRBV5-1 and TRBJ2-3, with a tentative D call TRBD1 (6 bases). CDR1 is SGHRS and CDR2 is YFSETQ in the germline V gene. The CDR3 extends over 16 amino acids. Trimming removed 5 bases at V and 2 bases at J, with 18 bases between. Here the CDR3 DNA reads TGCGCCAGCAGAGTGCGAGTACAGGGCCCCACAGATACGCAGTATTTT. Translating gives CASRVRVQGPTDTQYF.

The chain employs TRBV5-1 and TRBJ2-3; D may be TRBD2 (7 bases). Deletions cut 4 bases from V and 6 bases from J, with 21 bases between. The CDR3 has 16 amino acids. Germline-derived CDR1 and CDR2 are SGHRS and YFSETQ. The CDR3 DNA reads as TGCGCCAGCAGCCCAGTGGCGGGGGCCTTGCTGGATACGCAGTATTTT. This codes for CASSPVAGALLDTQYF.

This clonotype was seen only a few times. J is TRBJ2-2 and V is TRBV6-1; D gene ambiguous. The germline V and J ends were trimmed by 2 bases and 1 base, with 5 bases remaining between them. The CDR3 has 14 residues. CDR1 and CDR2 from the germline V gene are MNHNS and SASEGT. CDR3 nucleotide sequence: TGTGCCAGCAGTGAAATTGGGAACACCGGGGAGCTGTTTTTT. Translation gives CASSEIGNTGELFF.

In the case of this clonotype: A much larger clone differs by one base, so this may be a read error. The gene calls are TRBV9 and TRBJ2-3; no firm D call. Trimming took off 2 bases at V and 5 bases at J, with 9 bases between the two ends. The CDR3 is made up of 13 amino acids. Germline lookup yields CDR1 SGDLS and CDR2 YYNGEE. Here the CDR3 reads CASSVDHQDTQYF. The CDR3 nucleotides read TGTGCCAGCAGCGTCGACCACCAAGATACGCAGTATTTT.

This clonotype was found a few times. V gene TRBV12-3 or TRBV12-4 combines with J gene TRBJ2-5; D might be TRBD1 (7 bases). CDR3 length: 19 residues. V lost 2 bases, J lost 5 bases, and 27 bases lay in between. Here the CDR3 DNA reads TGTGCCAGCAGTTTATGGCCGACAGGGCACGCAGGGGGGAGGGAGACCCAGTACTTC. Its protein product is CASSLWPTGHAGGRETQYF.

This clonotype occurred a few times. The CDR3 sequence: CASSEGPANTEAFF. Here the CDR3 DNA reads TGTGCCAGCAGTGAAGGGCCAGCGAACACTGAAGCTTTCTTT. The gene calls are TRBV6-1 and TRBJ1-1; D not certain. Germline values: CDR1 MNHNS, CDR2 SASEGT. The CDR3 loop spans 14 amino acids. Deletions cut 1 base from V and 1 base from J, with 7 bases between.

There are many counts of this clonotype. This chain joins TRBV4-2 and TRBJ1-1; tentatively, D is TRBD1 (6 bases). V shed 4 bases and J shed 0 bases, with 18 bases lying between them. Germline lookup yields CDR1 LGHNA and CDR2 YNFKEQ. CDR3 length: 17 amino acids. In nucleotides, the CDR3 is TGTGCCAGCAGCCCTGATGGGGGGCGGTCCATGAACACTGAAGCTTTCTTT. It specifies CASSPDGGRSMNTEAFF.